Following are 2 T cell receptor beta chains from one sample sequenced in a study of blood T cell repertoires in COVID-19. Profiling relied on immunoSEQ multiplex PCR, and the TCRdb table lists in-frame clones only, not all of them. The profile shows about 440,000 clones, approximately 88% of them singletons. The source material was peripheral blood. Every receptor here comes from a woman in her forties or fifties with COVID-19, enrolled during active disease.

The rearrangement joins TRBV9 to TRBJ1-2; TRBD1 agrees at 8 bases. The ends lost 1 base at V and 4 bases at J; junction bases unmatched: 3. The CDR3 totals 14 residues. CDR1 is SGDLS and CDR2 is YYNGEE in the germline V gene. CDR3 sequence: CASSVWGQAYGYTF. The CDR3 coding sequence is TGTGCCAGCAGCGTATGGGGACAGGCCTATGGCTACACCTTC. Drawing the rest from reference TRBV9 and TRBJ1-2, the complete variable domain is DSGVTQTPKHLITATGQRVTLRCSPRSGDLSVYWYQQSLDQGLQFLIQYYNGEERAKGNILERFSAQQFPDLHSELNLSSLELGDSALYFCASSVWGQAYGYTFGSGTRLTVV.

The J gene is TRBJ2-3, the V gene TRBV10-3, with D perhaps TRBD2 (7 bases). The CDR3 consists of 15 residues. Per germline, CDR1 ENHRY and CDR2 SYGVKD. V was clipped by 6 bases and J by 4 bases, with 17 bases between them. CDR3 sequence reads: CAIRRTGGKADTQYF. Here the CDR3 DNA reads TGTGCCATCAGGCGCACGGGGGGCAAGGCAGATACGCAGTATTTT.